This T cell receptor beta chain was found in a study of blood T cell repertoires in COVID-19. About the research overall: Acute and convalescent COVID-19 samples came from the United States, Italy and Spain.

In the source study's methods: Quantification of nucleated cells was approximated via reference gene primer amplification. TCRdb's table, derived via immunoSEQ multiplex PCR, lists solely in-frame clones and lacks some. The V and J calls and the clone size are those of that table, but D and trimming were determined from the DNA. Of about 290,000 clones listed, 85% are singletons. Per germline, CDR1 KGHDR and CDR2 SFDVKD. The V gene end was trimmed by 4 bases and the J gene end by 1 base; junction bases not matched to a gene: 4. The CDR3 has 16 amino acids. Material for sequencing was peripheral blood. This sequence joins TRBV24-1 and TRBJ2-7; 12 positions match TRBD2. The sequence came from a woman in her fifties or sixties with active or convalescent COVID-19. Here the CDR3 DNA reads TGTGCCACCAGTGACCCTACTAGCGGGAGGTCCTACGAGCAGTACTTC. Translating gives CATSDPTSGRSYEQYF.